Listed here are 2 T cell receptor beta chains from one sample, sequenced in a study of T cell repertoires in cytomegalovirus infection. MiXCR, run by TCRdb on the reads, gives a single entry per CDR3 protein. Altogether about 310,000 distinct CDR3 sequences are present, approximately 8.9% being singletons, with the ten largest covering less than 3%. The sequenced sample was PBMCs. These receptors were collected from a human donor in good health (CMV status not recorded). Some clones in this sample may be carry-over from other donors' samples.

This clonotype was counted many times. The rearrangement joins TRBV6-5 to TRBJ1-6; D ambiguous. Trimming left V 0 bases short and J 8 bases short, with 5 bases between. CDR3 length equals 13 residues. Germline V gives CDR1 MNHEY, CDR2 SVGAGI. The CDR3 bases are TGTGCCAGCAGTTACTCGCGTGATTCACCCCTCCACTTT. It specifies CASSYSRDSPLHF.

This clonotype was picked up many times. In DNA form, the CDR3 reads TGTGCCAGCAGCCCTGATGGAACTAATGAAAAACTGTTTTTT. Translated, it gives CASSPDGTNEKLFF. The chain joins TRBV7-9 to TRBJ1-4, with unresolved D. The V and J ends lost 5 bases and 1 base respectively, with 8 bases between them. CDR1 is SEHNR, CDR2 FQNEAQ, per germline (reference sequence). The CDR3 is 14 amino acids.